This T cell receptor beta chain was obtained from a study of identical twins. Regarding this clonotype: The antigen is undetermined.

Unique molecular identifiers were in the cDNA, with template-switch universal primer binding. TCRdb analysed the 5' RACE reads with MiXCR anew, one entry per CDR3 protein. The sample carries about 550,000 distinct CDR3 sequences, around 22% recorded once. Study conclusions and caveats: Twin-shared out-of-frame alpha sequences showed excess low generation probability. In beta out-of-frame sequences, the excess sharing between twins was weaker. Insertions were fewer in abundant cord blood beta clonotypes, whereas memory repertoires showed none of this pattern.

The sample also formed part of further work on yellow fever vaccine responses in identical twins.

The receptor was derived from a woman between 18 and 30 years old in good health. Sequenced input: CD4+ T cells sorted from blood.

CDR3 region: CASSPGLAGLYEQYF. The DNA for the CDR3 is TGTGCCAGCAGCCCCGGCCTAGCGGGCCTCTACGAGCAGTACTTC. The rearrangement uses TRBV3-1 and TRBJ2-7, with 8 bases lining up with TRBD2. Per germline, CDR1 LGHDT and CDR2 YNNKEL (reference sequence). V shed 4 bases, J shed 3 bases, and the junction held 8 bases outside the gene matches. The CDR3 consists of 15 residues.